The text below deals with one TCR beta chain. These data belong to a study of blood T cell repertoires in COVID-19. Across the whole study: Samples representing acute and convalescent COVID-19 were sourced from the United States, Italy and Spain. T cells, B-cell-depleted T cells, or PBMCs provided the cDNA or gDNA that served as material.

The CDR3 has 13 residues. V was cut by 2 bases and J by 8 bases, with 12 bases left in between. In the original processing: Amplification from reference gene primers served as the basis for estimated nucleated cell counts. Profiling relied on immunoSEQ multiplex PCR, and the TCRdb table lists in-frame clones only, not all of them. The D gene and trimming were derived from the DNA, and the V and J assignments and clone size from that table. Among some 99,000 clones listed, about 78% were seen once. The receptor comes from a human donor in a cohort sampled during active or convalescent COVID-19. V and J are TRBV12-3 or TRBV12-4 and TRBJ1-2; D gene ambiguous. The sample comprised peripheral blood. CDR3 sequence: CASSLMGVGGYTF. CDR3 bases: TGTGCCAGCAGTTTAATGGGAGTGGGAGGCTACACCTTC.